This T cell receptor beta chain came from a study of response to subunit inactivated influenza vaccine. TCRdb processed the RT-PCR reads anew with MiXCR; each CDR3 protein has one entry. The table lists hundreds of thousands of distinct CDR3 sequences, about 11% of them singletons. V dropped 8 bases and J dropped 4; count of bases not matched to a gene: 8. The CDR3 is 15 amino acids. Germline CDR1 is MNHEY and CDR2 is SVGEGT. These data also formed part of another study, on T cells expressing NK-cell markers. Per that study: For TCR beta, cDNA was produced by 5'RACE template switching with UMIs. Among eight sequenced donors, seven carried HCMV seropositivity while one was seronegative. NKG2C+ dominant clonotypes from 5 to 7 donors made up roughly 1.0-7.0% of CD8+ T cells.

This TCR derives from a man in his fifties or sixties who received an inactivated influenza vaccine. The sequences come from PBMCs from blood, collected on the day of vaccination. The rearrangement uses TRBV6-2 or TRBV6-3 and TRBJ2-3, with 11 bases that match TRBD2. CDR3 sequence reads: CASGVLAGVPDTQYF. As DNA, the CDR3 is TGTGCCAGCGGAGTACTAGCGGGAGTTCCAGATACGCAGTATTTT.